Here is one T cell receptor (beta chain) with its context. There are 16 residues in the CDR3. Germline values: CDR1 MNHEY, CDR2 SVGAGI. The data belong to a study of T cells expressing NK-cell markers. Looking at the study overall: According to the study, TCR beta repertoires originated from sorted CD3+CD56+NKG2C+, CD3+CD56+NKG2C- and CD3+CD56-NKG2C+ T cells. Just one sequenced donor of eight was HCMV-seronegative, while seven were seropositive.

TCRdb derives one entry per CDR3 protein from the 5' RACE reads, leaving out DNA. Its clone listing holds about 550,000 distinct CDR3 sequences. The V and J genes are TRBV6-5 and TRBJ2-1; TCRdb lists TRBD1, though no DNA is available to test this call. Sequenced: blood T cells: a sorted CD56 or NKG2C T cell subset, CD4+ or CD8+ T cells, or bulk PBMC T cells (not recorded which). The receptor's source is a young man in good health. CDR3 sequence: CASSLIGGQGYNEQFF.